Below, 10 T cell receptor beta chains from the same sample are listed, as sequenced in a study of T cell changes during pregnancy in multiple sclerosis. Here immunoSEQ multiplex PCR was the method, and the copy in TCRdb shows in-frame clones only, minus some. The data contain more than 85,000 clones, 85% to 95% of them singletons. Here the sequenced sample was peripheral blood, taken in the second trimester of pregnancy. The source is a female donor with multiple sclerosis, enrolled in a pregnancy study.

The rearrangement uses TRBV19 and TRBJ2-1; perhaps TRBD1 as D (5 bases). The germline V gene encodes CDR1 LNHDA and CDR2 SQIVND (reference sequence). This CDR3 is 12 amino acids long. V dropped 7 bases and J dropped 7 bases, with 11 bases sitting between them. CDR3 bases: TGTGCCAGTAACAGGCTTGGGAATGAGCAGTTCTTC. Translating it yields CASNRLGNEQFF. Full variable domain (missing parts from reference TRBV19 and TRBJ2-1): DGGITQSPKYLFRKEGQNVTLSCEQNLNHDAMYWYRQDPGQGLRLIYYSQIVNDFQKGDIAEGYSVSREKKESFPLTVTSAQKNPTAFYLCASNRLGNEQFFGPGTRLTVL.

The chain is built from TRBV19 and TRBJ1-4; D is ambiguous. Germline loops: CDR1 LNHDA, CDR2 SQIVND (reference sequence). This CDR3 region has 12 residues. V was pared by 5 bases and J by 8 bases, with 9 bases between. CDR3 sequence (DNA): TGTGCCAGTAGTTCGGGTACCGAAAAACTGTTTTTT. It is translated as CASSSGTEKLFF.

In its sample, this clone was seen once. DNA for the CDR3: TGTGCCAGCAGCTTAGCTAGAGGCCACCTTGAAGCTTTCTTT. Residues: CASSLARGHLEAFF. The chain uses TRBV7-8 and TRBJ1-1; D not resolved. The CDR3 is 14 residues long. Germline V gives CDR1 SGHVS, CDR2 FQNEAQ. V lost 0 bases, J lost 7 bases, and 12 bases lay in between.

The rearrangement links TRBV5-5 to TRBJ2-7; 11 bases fit TRBD1. Germline loops: CDR1 SGHKS, CDR2 YYEKEE (reference sequence). After removal of 4 bases from V and 3 bases from J, the junction contained 12 bases not matched to a gene. CDR3 length equals 17 residues. CDR3 region: CASSKWTGGVSGYEQYF. In nucleotides, the CDR3 is TGTGCCAGCAGCAAATGGACAGGGGGCGTCTCTGGCTACGAGCAGTACTTC. Filled out from reference TRBV5-5 and TRBJ2-7, the complete variable domain reads DAGVTQSPTHLIKTRGQQVTLRCSPISGHKSVSWYQQVLGQGPQFIFQYYEKEERGRGNFPDRFSARQFPNYSSELNVNALLLGDSALYLCASSKWTGGVSGYEQYFGPGTRLTVT.

V is TRBV11-2 and J is TRBJ1-1, with D uncertain. From germline, CDR1 is SGHAT and CDR2 FQNNGV. This CDR3 is 15 amino acids long. The V and J ends lost 1 base and 1 base respectively, with 10 bases between them. CDR3 bases: TGTGCCAGCAGCTTAGCGCGCGGTTGGAACACTGAAGCTTTCTTT. Translated: CASSLARGWNTEAFF.

V gene TRBV7-3 combines with J gene TRBJ2-1; 10 bases match TRBD2. The CDR3 runs to 15 residues. The V and J ends lost 1 base and 4 bases, in that order; junction bases with no gene match: 1. Germline V gene sequence: CDR1 SGHTA, CDR2 FQGTGA. Here the CDR3 reads CASSLKAGGYNEQFF. CDR3 bases: TGTGCCAGCAGCTTAAAAGCGGGGGGGTACAATGAGCAGTTCTTC.

This chain connects TRBV5-1 to TRBJ2-5; TRBD2 matches 8 bases. Germline lookup yields CDR1 SGHRS and CDR2 YFSETQ. This CDR3 has 15 amino acids. Germline trimming cut 3 bases from V and 5 bases from J; bases unmatched to any gene: 9. The CDR3 nucleotides are TGCGCCAGCAGCTGGGTTGCGGGGGGCGAGGAGACCCAGTACTTC. Protein: CASSWVAGGEETQYF.

V is TRBV12-5 and J is TRBJ2-5, with TRBD2 matching 13 bases. Germline loops: CDR1 LGHNT, CDR2 FRNRAP. The CDR3 loop spans 16 amino acids. Unmatched junction bases numbered 6, after V lost 3 bases and J lost 5 bases. The CDR3 spells CASGFMGLAGLETQYF. The CDR3, as DNA: TGTGCTAGTGGTTTTATGGGACTAGCGGGGTTGGAGACCCAGTACTTC. Full variable domain (rest looked up from reference TRBV12-5 and TRBJ2-5): DARVTQTPRHKVTEMGQEVTMRCQPILGHNTVFWYRQTMMQGLELLAYFRNRAPLDDSGMPKDRFSAEMPDATLATLKIQPSEPRDSAVYFCASGFMGLAGLETQYFGPGTRLLVL.

The chain is built from TRBV6-1 and TRBJ2-7, with no clear D. The CDR3 contains 13 residues. Germline V gives CDR1 MNHNS, CDR2 SASEGT. V lost 5 bases, J lost 4 bases, and 12 bases lay in between. CDR3 coding DNA: TGTGCCAGCAGTATTGACTCCGATTACGAGCAGTACTTC. It codes for CASSIDSDYEQYF.

The gene calls are TRBV5-6 and TRBJ1-2; 7 positions agree with TRBD1. J gave up 4 bases and V 6 bases, and 9 bases lay outside the gene matches. CDR1 is SGHDT, CDR2 YYEEEE, per germline. This CDR3 region has 14 residues. CDR3 amino acids: CASIPGGTSYGYTF. The DNA for the CDR3 is TGTGCCAGCATCCCAGGGGGAACGAGCTATGGCTACACCTTC.